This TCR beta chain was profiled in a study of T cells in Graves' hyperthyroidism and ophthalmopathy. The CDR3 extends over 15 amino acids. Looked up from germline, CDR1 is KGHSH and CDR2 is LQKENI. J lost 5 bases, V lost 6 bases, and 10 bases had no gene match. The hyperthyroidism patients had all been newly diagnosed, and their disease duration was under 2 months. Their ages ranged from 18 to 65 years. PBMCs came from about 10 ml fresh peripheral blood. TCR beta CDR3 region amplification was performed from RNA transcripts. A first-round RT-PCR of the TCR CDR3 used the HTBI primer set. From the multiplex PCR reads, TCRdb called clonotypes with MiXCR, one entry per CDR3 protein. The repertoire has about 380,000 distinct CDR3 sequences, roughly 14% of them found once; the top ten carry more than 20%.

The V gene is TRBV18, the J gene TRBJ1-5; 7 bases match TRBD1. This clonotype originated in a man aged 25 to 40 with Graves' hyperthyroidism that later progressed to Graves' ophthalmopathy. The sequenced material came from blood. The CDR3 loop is CASSLGDSAYQPQHF. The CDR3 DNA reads TGTGCCAGCTCCCTAGGGGACAGCGCTTATCAGCCCCAGCATTTT.